One sample yielded the 20 T cell receptor beta chains listed below, sequenced in a study of control samples from healthy donors and cancer patients. Only in-frame clones appear in the TCRdb table, and some are missing; sequencing was by immunoSEQ multiplex PCR. The table records 110,000 to 150,000 clones, under 90% of them present only once. Sequenced sample: blood. The receptor source for this set is a man aged 25 to 45 in good health.

The rearrangement uses TRBV7-2 and TRBJ1-6, with D perhaps TRBD1 (6 bases). Germline CDR1 and CDR2: SGHTA and FQGNSA. The V gene lost 0 bases and the J gene lost 7 bases, with 13 bases spanning the gap. The CDR3 has 16 amino acids. CDR3 nucleotide sequence: TGTGCCAGCAGCTTAGCCATCGCCGGGGGCAATTCACCCCTCCACTTT. It is translated as CASSLAIAGGNSPLHF. Full variable domain (missing parts from reference TRBV7-2 and TRBJ1-6): GAGVSQSPSNKVTEKGKDVELRCDPISGHTALYWYRQSLGQGLEFLIYFQGNSAPDKSGLPSDRFSAERTGGSVSTLTIQRTQQEDSAVYLCASSLAIAGGNSPLHFGNGTRLTVT.

This rearrangement joins TRBV28 to TRBJ2-5; D is perhaps TRBD1 (6 bases). Germline V gene lookup returns CDR1 MDHEN and CDR2 SYDVKM. This CDR3 spans 15 amino acids. Trimming took off 6 bases at V and 3 bases at J, with 17 bases between the two ends. The CDR3 reads CASRRNTGQEETQYF. The CDR3 DNA sequence: TGTGCCAGCAGACGTAATACAGGGCAGGAAGAGACCCAGTACTTC. Full variable domain (rest looked up from reference TRBV28 and TRBJ2-5): DVKVTQSSRYLVKRTGEKVFLECVQDMDHENMFWYRQDPGLGLRLIYFSYDVKMKEKGDIPEGYSVSREKKERFSLILESASTNQTSMYLCASRRNTGQEETQYFGPGTRLLVL.

The V and J genes are TRBV20-1 and TRBJ2-5; 10 bases match TRBD1. Germline loops: CDR1 DFQATT, CDR2 SNEGSKA (reference sequence). V lost 6 bases, J lost 14 bases, and 9 bases stayed unmatched. This CDR3 spans 11 amino acids. CDR3 sequence (DNA): TGCAGTGCCTCCCCGGGACAGGGGACCTACTTC. It codes for CSASPGQGTYF.

The DNA for the CDR3 is TGTGCCAGCAGCTTTGAGGGTCGTTCACCCCTCCACTTT. It codes for CASSFEGRSPLHF. The chain joins TRBV7-9 to TRBJ1-6; the D is unclear. Germline lookup yields CDR1 SEHNR and CDR2 FQNEAQ (reference sequence). The CDR3 totals 13 residues. V was trimmed by 3 bases and J by 9 bases, leaving 9 bases between them.

The V and J genes are TRBV20-1 and TRBJ2-5; D gene ambiguous. V was cut by 5 bases and J by 5 bases, with 6 bases left in between. The CDR3 runs 10 residues. Germline V gives CDR1 DFQATT, CDR2 SNEGSKA (reference sequence). The CDR3: CSALMETQYF. The CDR3 bases are TGCAGTGCTCTCATGGAGACCCAGTACTTC.

The chain employs TRBV5-4 and TRBJ2-1, with 11 bases matching TRBD2. The CDR3 covers 16 residues. Germline CDR1 and CDR2: SGHNT and YYREEE (reference sequence). Trimming removed 0 bases from V and 1 base from J; junction bases left unmatched: 0. The DNA of the CDR3 is TGTGCCAGCAGCTTGGCTAGCGGGAGGTCCTACAATGAGCAGTTCTTC. Its protein is CASSLASGRSYNEQFF.

The chain employs TRBV29-1 and TRBJ1-1, with D unresolved. Germline CDR1 SQVTM, CDR2 ANQGSEA. The CDR3 runs to 13 residues. CDR3 sequence reads: CSGLRASNTEAFF. The CDR3 nucleotides are TGCAGTGGTCTGAGGGCCAGCAACACTGAAGCTTTCTTT.

This rearrangement joins TRBV5-4 to TRBJ2-7; 15 bases are a match to TRBD2. The trim removed 0 bases at V and 7 bases at J, leaving 2 bases unmatched. CDR3 size: 15 residues. The germline V gene encodes CDR1 SGHNT and CDR2 YYREEE (reference sequence). The CDR3 protein is CASSLGTSGGGEQYF. CDR3 DNA sequence: TGTGCCAGCAGCTTGGGGACTAGCGGGGGGGGTGAGCAGTACTTC.

The J gene is TRBJ1-3, the V gene TRBV10-1; 8 bases align to TRBD1. V dropped 4 bases and J dropped 0; count of bases not matched to a gene: 8. CDR3 length: 17 amino acids. Germline CDR1 and CDR2: WNHNN and SYGVQD (reference sequence). CDR3: CASSGRDRFSSGNTIYF. DNA for the CDR3: TGCGCCAGCAGTGGAAGGGACAGGTTCAGCTCTGGAAACACCATATATTTT.

This rearrangement joins TRBV7-2 to TRBJ2-4; 7 nucleotides match TRBD1. The ends lost 3 bases at V and 13 bases at J; junction bases unmatched: 9. The germline V gene encodes CDR1 SGHTA and CDR2 FQGNSA. CDR3 length: 13 amino acids. CDR3 loop: CASSFRDTGVQYF. The CDR3 nucleotides are TGTGCCAGCAGCTTTAGAGATACAGGGGTCCAGTACTTC.

V and J are TRBV11-3 and TRBJ2-3; D uncertain. The CDR3 spans 15 residues. CDR1 is SGHNT, CDR2 YENEEA, per germline. The V and J ends lost 3 bases and 1 base respectively, with 11 bases between them. The CDR3 region has the DNA TGTGCCAGCAGCTTTTCTAGTATCGGCACAGATACGCAGTATTTT. Translation: CASSFSSIGTDTQYF.

The chain is built from TRBV7-9 and TRBJ1-4; possibly TRBD1 for D (6 bases). The germline CDR1 and CDR2 sequences are SEHNR and FQNEAQ (reference sequence). Trimming pared 4 bases from V and 8 bases from J, leaving 20 bases between. This CDR3 has 16 residues. In DNA, the CDR3 is TGTGCCAGCAGCTGGTGGGGGACACCAGGAGACGAAAAACTGTTTTTT. This gives the protein CASSWWGTPGDEKLFF.

The chain joins TRBV25-1 to TRBJ1-3; 12 bases line up with TRBD1. CDR3 size: 17 residues. In germline, CDR1 is MGHDK, CDR2 SYGVNS. Germline trimming cut 3 bases from V and 1 base from J; bases unmatched to any gene: 4. The CDR3 DNA follows: TGTGCCAGCAGTGAGGGGACAGGGGGCATTTCTGGAAACACCATATATTTT. Encoded protein: CASSEGTGGISGNTIYF.

The chain employs TRBV19 and TRBJ1-5; D call uncertain. This CDR3 contains 14 residues. Germline loops: CDR1 LNHDA, CDR2 SQIVND (reference sequence). V shed 0 bases and J shed 4 bases, with 7 bases lying between them. The CDR3 sequence: CASSIDRPNQPQHF. CDR3 DNA: TGTGCCAGTAGTATAGATCGACCAAATCAGCCCCAGCATTTT.

The chain joins TRBV6-5 to TRBJ2-2; no definite D call. V was clipped by 8 bases and J by 4 bases, with 11 bases between them. The CDR3 runs 13 residues. Per germline, CDR1 MNHEY and CDR2 SVGAGI. In nucleotides, the CDR3 is TGTGCCAGCCGGGTAACGGGCACCGGGGAGCTGTTTTTT. Its protein product is CASRVTGTGELFF.

The gene calls are TRBV18 and TRBJ2-3; D unclear. The V gene's germline CDR1 is KGHSH and CDR2 LQKENI. This CDR3 comprises 15 residues. Trimming removed 3 bases from V and 0 bases from J, with 10 bases in between. CDR3 region: CASSPQGASTDTQYF. The CDR3 DNA is TGTGCCAGCTCACCCCAAGGAGCTAGCACAGATACGCAGTATTTT.

The rearrangement uses TRBV28 and TRBJ2-7; possible D gene TRBD1, 8 bases. V was pared by 6 bases and J by 2 bases, with 17 bases between. Germline V CDR1 and CDR2: MDHEN, SYDVKM. The CDR3 loop spans 15 amino acids. The CDR3: CASRGGTGEAYEQYF. The CDR3 nucleotides are TGTGCCAGCAGGGGGGGGACAGGAGAAGCCTACGAGCAGTACTTC.

The chain employs TRBV7-3 and TRBJ2-2; 14 bases are a match to TRBD2. This CDR3 is built from 18 residues. The J segment lost 5 bases and the V segment lost 7 bases, leaving 12 bases of the junction unmatched. Germline CDR1 reads SGHTA; CDR2 reads FQGTGA. The CDR3 here is CASISGTSGRVGTGELFF. Here the CDR3 DNA reads TGTGCCAGCATCAGTGGGACTAGCGGGAGAGTAGGAACCGGGGAGCTGTTTTTT.

This chain joins TRBV6-1 and TRBJ2-1; 8 bases are shared with TRBD1. The CDR3 runs to 15 residues. The V and J ends lost 3 bases and 10 bases, in that order; junction bases with no gene match: 11. CDR1 is MNHNS, CDR2 SASEGT, per germline. CDR3 loop: CASSDRGRGAQEQFF. The CDR3 nucleotides read TGTGCCAGCAGTGACAGGGGGCGCGGAGCCCAAGAGCAGTTCTTC.

The chain joins TRBV14 to TRBJ2-1; possibly TRBD1 for D (6 bases). The germline gives CDR1 SGHDN, CDR2 FVKESK. With 4 bases removed from V and 7 bases from J, the gap between germline ends came to 14 bases. The CDR3 has 14 amino acids. DNA for the CDR3: TGTGCCAGCAGCCCCCGCCAGGGGATTAATGAGCAGTTCTTC. This translates into CASSPRQGINEQFF.